This T cell receptor (beta chain) was sequenced for a study of a mutant IDH1 vaccine in newly diagnosed glioma. Turning to the study itself: Patients underwent eight vaccinations, which took place in weeks 1, 3, 5, 7, 11, 15, 19 and 23.

V lost 1 base and J lost 2; bases outside the gene matches: 2. This CDR3 is built from 14 residues. Germline V gives CDR1 SQVTM, CDR2 ANQGSEA. Regarding time point: week 11, during vaccination. Vaccinated patients received 300 ug of mutant IDH1 20-mer peptide per dose, with topical imiquimod. With respect to this clone: The antigen is unknown.

TCRdb keeps only in-frame clones here, not all; method: immunoSEQ multiplex PCR. The table shows about 66,000 clones, with approximately 84% occurring only once. This rearrangement joins TRBV29-1 to TRBJ2-1; 7 bases agree with TRBD2. The TCR originated in a woman aged 50 to 60 with glioma. The sequencing here drew on PBMCs, taken from a glioma patient whose treatment included an IDH1 peptide vaccine. In nucleotides, the CDR3 is TGCAGCGTTGAAGCGGGGGGACCCTACAATGAGCAGTTCTTC. Protein: CSVEAGGPYNEQFF.